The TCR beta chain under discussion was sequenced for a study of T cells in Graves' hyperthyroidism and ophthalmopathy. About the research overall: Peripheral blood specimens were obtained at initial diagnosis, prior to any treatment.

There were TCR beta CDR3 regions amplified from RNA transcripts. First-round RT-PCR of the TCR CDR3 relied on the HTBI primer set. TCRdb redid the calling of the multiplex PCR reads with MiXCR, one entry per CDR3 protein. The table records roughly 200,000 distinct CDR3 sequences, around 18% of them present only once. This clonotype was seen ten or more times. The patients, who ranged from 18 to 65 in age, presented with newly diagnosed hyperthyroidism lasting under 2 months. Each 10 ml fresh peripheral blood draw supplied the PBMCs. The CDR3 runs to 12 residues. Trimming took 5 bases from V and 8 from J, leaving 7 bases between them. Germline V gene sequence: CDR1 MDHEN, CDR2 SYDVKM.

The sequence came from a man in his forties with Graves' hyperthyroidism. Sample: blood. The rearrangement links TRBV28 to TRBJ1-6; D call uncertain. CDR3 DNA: TGTGCCAGCAGTCAAACTTATTCACCCCTCCACTTT. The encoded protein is CASSQTYSPLHF.